This TCR beta chain was captured in a study of Tregs in tolerant kidney transplant recipients. This clone came up once. CD4+CD25+CD127- Tregs, CD4+CD25- non-Tregs, CD4 and CD8 cells were sorted. Profiled with immunoSEQ multiplex PCR; TCRdb holds only in-frame clones, not every one. This sample has around 19,000 clones, with about four fifths found just once. Sequencing was performed on Tregs from blood. The sequence was collected from a human donor in good health.

CDR3 in amino acids: CASSQVLGAGELFF. Here the CDR3 DNA reads TGCGCCAGCAGCCAAGTTTTAGGCGCCGGGGAGCTGTTTTTT. J is TRBJ2-2 and V is TRBV4-3, with D unresolved. The CDR3 is 14 amino acids. The germline V and J ends were trimmed by 1 base and 6 bases, with 9 bases remaining between them. CDR1 LGHNA and CDR2 YSLEER come from the germline V gene.